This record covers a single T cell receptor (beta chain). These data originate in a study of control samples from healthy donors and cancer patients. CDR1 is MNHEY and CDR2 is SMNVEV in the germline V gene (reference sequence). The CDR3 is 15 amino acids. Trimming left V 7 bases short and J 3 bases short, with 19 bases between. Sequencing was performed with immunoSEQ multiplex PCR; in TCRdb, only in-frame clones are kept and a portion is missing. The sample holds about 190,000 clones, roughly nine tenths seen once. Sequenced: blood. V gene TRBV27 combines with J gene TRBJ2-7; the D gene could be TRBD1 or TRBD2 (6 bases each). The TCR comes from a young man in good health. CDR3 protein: CASKWGRGGGYEQYF. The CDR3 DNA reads TGTGCCAGCAAGTGGGGGCGGGGTGGGGGCTACGAGCAGTACTTC.